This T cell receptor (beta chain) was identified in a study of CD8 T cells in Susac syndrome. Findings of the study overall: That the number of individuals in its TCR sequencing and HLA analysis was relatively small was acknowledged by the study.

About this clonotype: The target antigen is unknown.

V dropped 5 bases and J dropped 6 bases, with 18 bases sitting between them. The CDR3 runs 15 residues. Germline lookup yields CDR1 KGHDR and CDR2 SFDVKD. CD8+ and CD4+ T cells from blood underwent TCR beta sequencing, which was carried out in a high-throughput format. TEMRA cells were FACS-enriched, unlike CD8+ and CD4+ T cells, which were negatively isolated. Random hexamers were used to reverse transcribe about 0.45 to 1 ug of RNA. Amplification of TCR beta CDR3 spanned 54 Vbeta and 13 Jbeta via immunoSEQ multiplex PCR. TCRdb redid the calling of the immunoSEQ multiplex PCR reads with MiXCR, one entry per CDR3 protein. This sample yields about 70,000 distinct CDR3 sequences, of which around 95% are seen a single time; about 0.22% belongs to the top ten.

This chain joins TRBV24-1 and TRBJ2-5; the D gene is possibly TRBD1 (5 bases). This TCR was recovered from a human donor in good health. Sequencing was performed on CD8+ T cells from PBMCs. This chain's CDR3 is CATSASVQDKQTQYF. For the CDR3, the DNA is TGTGCCACCAGTGCCTCCGTCCAGGACAAACAGACCCAGTACTTC.